The 9 T cell receptor beta chains reported below all come from one sample, sequenced in a study of response to subunit inactivated influenza vaccine. TCRdb re-derived calls from the RT-PCR reads in MiXCR, one entry per CDR3 protein. The table shows around 600,000 distinct CDR3 sequences, with about 11% occurring only once. In addition, the sample was reused for a study of T cells expressing NK-cell markers. From that paper: Synthesis of TCR beta cDNA relied on 5'RACE template switching carrying UMIs.

This specimen consisted of PBMCs from blood, obtained on the day of vaccination. These receptors were collected from a man aged 45-60 years who received an inactivated influenza vaccine.

This clonotype has more than one count but fewer than ten. Here the CDR3 reads CASSLAASQPYEQYF. The CDR3 nucleotides are TGTGCCAGCAGCTTAGCAGCTAGTCAGCCCTACGAGCAGTACTTC. The chain uses TRBV7-2 and TRBJ2-7, with unresolved D. The CDR3 loop spans 15 amino acids. Trimming shortened V by 0 bases and J by 2 bases, and 11 bases separated the two germline ends. CDR1 SGHTA and CDR2 FQGNSA come from the germline V gene.

J is TRBJ2-7 and V is TRBV11-2, with D possibly being TRBD1 (5 bases). Germline loops: CDR1 SGHAT, CDR2 FQNNGV. Trimming left V 3 bases short and J 3 bases short, with 15 bases between. This CDR3 is 15 amino acids long. The CDR3 loop reads CASSLVPDSLYEQYF. The CDR3 nucleotides read TGTGCCAGCAGCTTGGTTCCCGACAGCCTCTACGAGCAGTACTTC.

This clonotype was seen only a few times. The chain has TRBV11-1 and TRBJ2-3; D gene uncertain. V gave up 5 bases and J gave up 2 bases, with 11 bases separating them. The CDR3 has 14 residues. From germline, CDR1 is SGHAT and CDR2 FQDESV (reference sequence). CDR3 in amino acids: CASSPRTVTDTQYF. The DNA of the CDR3 is TGTGCCAGCAGCCCCCGGACGGTCACAGATACGCAGTATTTT. The whole variable domain, remainder taken from reference TRBV11-1 and TRBJ2-3, is EAEVAQSPRYKITEKSQAVAFWCDPISGHATLYWYRQILGQGPELLVQFQDESVVDDSQLPKDRFSAERLKGVDSTLKIQPAELGDSAMYLCASSPRTVTDTQYFGPGTRLTVL.

This clonotype was seen a few times. This rearrangement joins TRBV20-1 to TRBJ2-1, with D possibly matching TRBD2 (6 bases). Germline CDR1 and CDR2: DFQATT and SNEGSKA (reference sequence). Trimming cost V 6 bases and J 0 bases, with 12 bases left between them. This CDR3 region has 14 residues. The CDR3 sequence is CSAPAGLSYNEQFF. The CDR3 DNA sequence: TGCAGTGCCCCTGCGGGGCTCTCCTACAATGAGCAGTTCTTC.

This rearrangement joins TRBV4-2 to TRBJ2-7; D gene uncertain. Germline CDR1 and CDR2: LGHNA and YNFKEQ. CDR3 size: 15 residues. The V and J ends lost 2 bases and 0 bases respectively, with 11 bases between them. CDR3: CASSQTVGSSYEQYF. The CDR3 coding sequence is TGTGCCAGCAGCCAAACGGTGGGAAGCTCCTACGAGCAGTACTTC.

The rearrangement uses TRBV4-1 and TRBJ2-7; 9 nucleotides line up with TRBD2. CDR1 is MGHRA, CDR2 YSYEKL, per germline. Losses at the gene ends were 1 base for V and 0 bases for J; bases not matched to a gene: 10. The CDR3 totals 18 residues. The CDR3 loop reads CASSQGVSGSDGSYEQYF. The CDR3 bases are TGCGCCAGCAGCCAAGGTGTTAGCGGGAGTGACGGCTCCTACGAGCAGTACTTC.

The table lists this clonotype with a few counts. The chain carries TRBV7-6 and TRBJ2-7, with 9 bases aligning to TRBD2. The CDR3 is 14 residues long. CDR1 SGHVS and CDR2 FNYEAQ come from the germline V gene. Trimming took 1 base from V and 3 from J; bases not matched to a gene: 1. DNA of the CDR3: TGTGCCAGCAGCTTAGGGACTAGCGTCTACGAGCAGTACTTC. Translation gives CASSLGTSVYEQYF.

This rearrangement joins TRBV18 to TRBJ2-2, with 9 bases matching TRBD2. V trimming: 4 bases; J trimming: 2 bases; junction bases outside the gene matches: 2. Germline V lookup: CDR1 KGHSH, CDR2 LQKENI. This CDR3 region has 15 residues. The CDR3 spells CASSQLAGNTGELFF. The CDR3 DNA follows: TGTGCCAGCTCACAACTAGCGGGTAACACCGGGGAGCTGTTTTTT.

The chain carries TRBV28 and TRBJ1-5, with D unresolved. The CDR3 loop spans 14 amino acids. Germline V CDR1 and CDR2: MDHEN, SYDVKM. Trimming stripped 7 bases from V and 4 bases from J, with 14 bases between. The CDR3 loop is CASTFNTVNQPQHF. DNA for the CDR3: TGTGCCAGCACCTTCAACACAGTTAATCAGCCCCAGCATTTT.